A single sample is the source of the 31 T cell receptor beta chains below, sequenced in a study of shared clonotypes between healthy human individuals. Clones were sequenced by immunoSEQ multiplex PCR, and TCRdb holds only the in-frame ones, with some missing. The table includes over a million clones, around 82% detected once. Sequencing used memory CD4+ T cells from PBMCs. Subset in this sample: CD45RA-negative fraction. These receptors originate from a man younger than 30 in good health. Some clones in this sample may be carry-over from other donors' samples.

The chain couples TRBV5-1 to TRBJ1-5; 12 bases line up with TRBD1. This CDR3 region has 16 residues. Per germline, CDR1 SGHRS and CDR2 YFSETQ. J gave up 7 bases and V 4 bases, and 9 bases lay outside the gene matches. The CDR3 is CASSPVGTGGGQPQHF. DNA of the CDR3: TGCGCCAGCAGCCCTGTGGGGACAGGGGGCGGACAGCCCCAGCATTTT.

V and J are TRBV7-9 and TRBJ1-2; 7 positions agree with TRBD1. The CDR3 sequence is 14 residues long. From germline, CDR1 is SEHNR and CDR2 FQNEAQ (reference sequence). The trim removed 4 bases at V and 6 bases at J, leaving 8 bases unmatched. The CDR3 DNA follows: TGTGCCAGCAGCTCACAGACAGGGAAGGATGGCTACACCTTC. It codes for CASSSQTGKDGYTF.

Concerning this clone itself: Other DNA sequences in this specimen translate into the identical CDR3. The chain is built from TRBV29-1 and TRBJ2-5; no reliable D call. This CDR3 has 12 residues. The germline V gene has CDR1 SQVTM and CDR2 ANQGSEA. V shed 0 bases and J shed 5 bases, with 7 bases lying between them. The CDR3 loop is CSVEDDKETQYF. The CDR3 coding sequence is TGCAGCGTTGAAGACGATAAGGAGACCCAGTACTTC. The full variable domain, rest sourced from reference TRBV29-1 and TRBJ2-5, is SAVISQKPSRDICQRGTSLTIQCQVDSQVTMMFWYRQQPGQSLTLIATANQGSEATYESGFVIDKFPISRPNLTFSTLTVSNMSPEDSSIYLCSVEDDKETQYFGPGTRLLVL.

This rearrangement joins TRBV11-2 to TRBJ2-1, with TRBD1 as a possible D gene (6 bases). The CDR3 spans 14 residues. Per germline, CDR1 SGHAT and CDR2 FQNNGV. Deletions cut 5 bases from V and 2 bases from J, with 10 bases between. The CDR3 DNA sequence: TGTGCCAGCAGCCCGGGACAAACCTACAATGAGCAGTTCTTC. It codes for CASSPGQTYNEQFF.

Remarks on this clone: This specimen includes other DNA sequences encoding the same CDR3. The V call is TRBV5-1, the J call TRBJ1-2; possibly TRBD1 for D (5 bases). The germline V and J ends were trimmed by 3 bases and 3 bases, with 9 bases remaining between them. Germline loops: CDR1 SGHRS, CDR2 YFSETQ. The CDR3 extends over 13 amino acids. The CDR3 is CASSSSGDYGYTF. The CDR3 bases are TGCGCCAGCAGCTCCTCGGGGGACTATGGCTACACCTTC.

The chain is built from TRBV4-2 and TRBJ2-7, with 9 nucleotides matching TRBD2. The CDR3 sequence is 15 residues long. J gave up 6 bases and V 0 bases, and 6 bases lay outside the gene matches. CDR1 and CDR2 (germline): LGHNA, YNFKEQ. The DNA of the CDR3 is TGTGCCAGCAGCCAAGATAGGGGTAGCGGGAGCGAGCAGTACTTC. It codes for CASSQDRGSGSEQYF.

Turning to this clone: A clone one base away is much larger, so this may be a read error. The J gene is TRBJ2-7, the V gene TRBV7-2; the match to TRBD1 covers 7 bases. The CDR3 runs 14 residues. J lost 3 bases, V lost 5 bases, and 7 bases had no gene match. Germline V gives CDR1 SGHTA, CDR2 FQGNSA. The chain's CDR3 is CASSPGTAYYEQYF. The DNA of the CDR3 is TGTGCCAGCAGCCCCGGGACAGCCTACTACGAGCAGTACTTC.

Details on this clone: The sample holds other DNA sequences that translate to the same CDR3. The chain is built from TRBV6-6 and TRBJ2-7; 9 nucleotides align to TRBD1. With 2 bases clipped from V and 0 bases from J, the junction kept 2 bases outside the gene matches. The length of the CDR3 is 15 residues. Germline V gene lookup returns CDR1 MNHNY and CDR2 SVGAGI (reference sequence). The CDR3 bases are TGTGCCAGCAGTTACGGGGGACAGGGCTCCTACGAGCAGTACTTC. It codes for CASSYGGQGSYEQYF.

In the case of this clone: Additional DNA sequences in this sample encode the identical CDR3. This chain links TRBV5-1 with TRBJ2-5; D ambiguous. Germline assignment: CDR1 SGHRS and CDR2 YFSETQ. The CDR3 extends over 12 amino acids. Trimming removed 1 base at V and 1 base at J, with 2 bases between. The CDR3 protein is CASSLSQETQYF. CDR3 in DNA: TGCGCCAGCAGCTTGTCCCAAGAGACCCAGTACTTC.

This chain joins TRBV11-3 and TRBJ2-7, with D unresolved. Germline CDR1 SGHNT, CDR2 YENEEA. The V gene lost 0 bases and the J gene lost 5 bases, with 8 bases spanning the gap. This CDR3 is 13 amino acids long. The CDR3 nucleotides read TGTGCCAGCAGCTTAGATTCGGCGGACGAGCAGTACTTC. As protein: CASSLDSADEQYF.

J is TRBJ2-7 and V is TRBV1; the DNA was not compared with TRBD1, the D call given in the table. TRBV1 is a known pseudogene. The CDR3 totals 13 residues. CDR3 amino acids: CTSSQSQGREQYF. In DNA, the CDR3 is TGCACCAGCAGCCAGTCACAGGGTCGGGAGCAGTACTTC.

This clone came up a few times. The chain has TRBV18 and TRBJ1-5, with TRBD1 matching 11 bases. J lost 4 bases, V lost 3 bases, and 2 bases had no gene match. Germline CDR1 KGHSH, CDR2 LQKENI. This CDR3 is 15 amino acids long. In DNA, the CDR3 is TGTGCCAGCTCACCTGGACAGGGGGCAAATCAGCCCCAGCATTTT. Translated: CASSPGQGANQPQHF.

The rearrangement uses TRBV28 and TRBJ1-5; possible D gene TRBD1, 5 bases. Trimming left V 3 bases short and J 6 bases short, with 21 bases between. Looked up from germline, CDR1 is MDHEN and CDR2 is SYDVKM. The CDR3 sequence is 17 residues long. The CDR3 coding sequence is TGTGCCAGCAGTTTTGGGGCGGTGAGCCCCCAATTTCAGCCCCAGCATTTT. It encodes CASSFGAVSPQFQPQHF.

This chain uses TRBV7-3 with TRBJ2-7; 12 bases match TRBD2. J gave up 3 bases and V 4 bases, and 7 bases lay outside the gene matches. CDR3 length equals 16 residues. In germline, CDR1 is SGHTA, CDR2 FQGTGA. The CDR3 spells CASSSGGLAGDYEQYF. In nucleotides, the CDR3 is TGTGCCAGCAGCTCAGGGGGACTAGCGGGCGACTACGAGCAGTACTTC.

This clone was observed a few times. The J gene is TRBJ2-7, the V gene TRBV28; D tentatively reads TRBD1 or TRBD2 (5 bases each). This CDR3 region has 15 residues. Trimming took off 4 bases at V and 1 base at J, with 14 bases between the two ends. Looked up from germline, CDR1 is MDHEN and CDR2 is SYDVKM. The DNA for the CDR3 is TGTGCCAGCAGTTCCCCCCCTGGGGGTTCCTACGAGCAGTACTTC. Translation: CASSSPPGGSYEQYF. The whole variable domain, filled in from reference TRBV28 and TRBJ2-7, reads DVKVTQSSRYLVKRTGEKVFLECVQDMDHENMFWYRQDPGLGLRLIYFSYDVKMKEKGDIPEGYSVSREKKERFSLILESASTNQTSMYLCASSSPPGGSYEQYFGPGTRLTVT.

This chain uses TRBV23-1 with TRBJ1-1, with D possibly being TRBD1 (6 bases). TRBV23-1 is an ORF, with its function uncertain. This CDR3 region has 14 residues. The germline V and J ends were trimmed by 3 bases and 0 bases, with 8 bases remaining between them. The CDR3 nucleotides are TGCGCCAGCAGTCATGGACAGCTGAACACTGAAGCTTTCTTT. This sequence encodes CASSHGQLNTEAFF.

This chain uses TRBV29-1 with TRBJ2-5; the match to TRBD2 covers 7 bases. The CDR3 contains 12 residues. The junction had 7 bases not matched to a gene; V was cut back by 7 bases and J by 5 bases. Germline V gene data show CDR1 as SQVTM and CDR2 as ANQGSEA. The chain's CDR3 is CSARDGRETQYF. In nucleotides, the CDR3 is TGCAGCGCTCGGGACGGGAGGGAGACCCAGTACTTC.

This clone was seen only once. The chain couples TRBV5-6 to TRBJ2-5; D gene unclear. The germline V and J ends were trimmed by 0 bases and 5 bases, with 5 bases remaining between them. CDR1 SGHDT and CDR2 YYEEEE come from the germline V gene. This CDR3 is 12 amino acids long. CDR3 coding DNA: TGTGCCAGCAGCTTGGATTGGGAGACCCAGTACTTC. Protein: CASSLDWETQYF.

V and J are TRBV28 and TRBJ2-7; no firm D call. The ends were cut back, 2 bases at V and 5 bases at J, with 7 bases in the middle. The CDR3 is 12 amino acids. Germline-derived CDR1 and CDR2 are MDHEN and SYDVKM. The CDR3 region has the DNA TGTGCCAGCAGTTTAAATCCCCACGAGCAGTACTTC. It translates to CASSLNPHEQYF.

The chain uses TRBV4-3 and TRBJ2-7; D might be TRBD2 (6 bases). Germline V gene lookup returns CDR1 LGHNA and CDR2 YSLEER. CDR3 length: 13 residues. V shed 4 bases and J shed 2 bases, with 9 bases lying between them. CDR3 DNA sequence: TGCGCCAGCAGCCGGGACTTTGCCTACGAGCAGTACTTC. Its translation is CASSRDFAYEQYF.

The chain is built from TRBV11-3 and TRBJ2-5, with 9 nucleotides matching TRBD2. The assigned J gene may be wrong: the sequence end matches TRBJ2-7 better. The length of the CDR3 is 15 residues. Germline CDR1 SGHNT, CDR2 YENEEA. Here the CDR3 reads CASSPGTSQSYEQYF. The CDR3 bases are TGTGCCAGCAGCCCCGGGACTAGCCAGTCCTACGAGCAGTACTTC.

The chain couples TRBV19 to TRBJ2-7; possibly TRBD1 for D (5 bases). The length of the CDR3 is 15 residues. CDR1 and CDR2 (germline): LNHDA, SQIVND (reference sequence). V was trimmed by 4 bases and J by 4 bases, leaving 17 bases between them. The CDR3 sequence is CASSTDSPPSYEQYF. CDR3 DNA sequence: TGTGCCAGTAGTACAGACAGCCCCCCCTCTTACGAGCAGTACTTC.

This clone was seen only once. Other DNA sequences from this sample encode an identical CDR3 as well. The CDR3 DNA follows: TGTGCCAGCAGACGACAGGGGAACACCGGGGAGCTGTTTTTT. Protein product: CASRRQGNTGELFF. This chain connects TRBV7-3 to TRBJ2-2; 7 nucleotides align to TRBD1. Germline CDR1 SGHTA, CDR2 FQGTGA. The length of the CDR3 is 14 residues. V was pared by 6 bases and J by 1 base, with 2 bases of the junction left unmatched. Looking up the rest from reference TRBV7-3 and TRBJ2-2 gives the full variable domain: GAGVSQTPSNKVTEKGKYVELRCDPISGHTALYWYRQSLGQGPEFLIYFQGTGAADDSGLPNDRFFAVRPEGSVSTLKIQRTERGDSAVYLCASRRQGNTGELFFGEGSRLTVL.

This chain connects TRBV7-9 to TRBJ2-1, with D tentatively TRBD2 (5 bases). Germline CDR1 SEHNR, CDR2 FQNEAQ (reference sequence). The V end lost 1 base, the J end lost 4 bases, and 17 bases lay between the germline ends. The length of the CDR3 is 17 residues. This CDR3 reads CASSLVGGVGVYNEQFF. The CDR3 DNA reads as TGTGCCAGCAGCTTAGTAGGAGGTGTGGGAGTTTACAATGAGCAGTTCTTC.

This clone has just a few counts. The J gene is TRBJ2-6, the V gene TRBV28; 7 nucleotides match TRBD1. The germline V gene encodes CDR1 MDHEN and CDR2 SYDVKM. The CDR3 has 17 amino acids. The trim removed 6 bases at V and 1 base at J, leaving 9 bases unmatched. Here the CDR3 DNA reads TGTGCCAGCAGACGAGGGACAGCCCAATCTGGGGCCAACGTCCTGACTTTC. Encoded protein: CASRRGTAQSGANVLTF.

The chain joins TRBV28 to TRBJ2-1; weak D call: TRBD1 (6 bases). This CDR3 has 16 residues. Germline V gene data show CDR1 as MDHEN and CDR2 as SYDVKM. V was pared by 5 bases and J by 4 bases, with 18 bases between. CDR3 sequence reads: CASSLTRDTLYNEQFF. CDR3 bases: TGTGCCAGCAGTCTTACTAGGGACACCCTTTACAATGAGCAGTTCTTC.

The rearrangement uses TRBV18 and TRBJ1-4; D is undetermined. Germline V gives CDR1 KGHSH, CDR2 LQKENI. The germline V and J ends were trimmed by 3 bases and 8 bases, with 10 bases remaining between them. The CDR3 has 13 residues. CDR3 nucleotides: TGTGCCAGCTCACCGGAGGGTTTGGAAAAACTGTTTTTT. It translates to CASSPEGLEKLFF.

The V and J genes are TRBV9 and TRBJ2-3, with unresolved D. Between the trimmed V and J ends, which lost 3 bases and 7 bases, there was a span of 15 bases. Germline lookup yields CDR1 SGDLS and CDR2 YYNGEE. This CDR3 has 14 residues. The CDR3 loop reads CASSAQQTGNTQYF. The CDR3 coding sequence is TGTGCCAGCAGCGCCCAACAAACCGGAAATACGCAGTATTTT.

As regards this clone: Other DNA sequences of this sample code for an identical CDR3. The J gene is TRBJ2-5, the V gene TRBV25-1; D unresolved. The CDR3 runs 11 residues. V lost 4 bases to trimming and J lost 4 bases, with 4 bases between them. Germline V gene data show CDR1 as MGHDK and CDR2 as SYGVNS. The CDR3 reads CASSAAETQYF. CDR3 bases: TGTGCCAGCAGTGCCGCAGAGACCCAGTACTTC.

This chain connects TRBV11-2 to TRBJ2-1; TRBD1 matches at 9 bases. This CDR3 has 15 amino acids. From germline, CDR1 is SGHAT and CDR2 FQNNGV. V shed 6 bases and J 5 bases; nucleotides not matched to a gene: 8. CDR3 nucleotide sequence: TGTGCCAGCAGTCAGAACAGGGGGCGAAACAATGAGCAGTTCTTC. As protein: CASSQNRGRNNEQFF.

V is TRBV5-1 and J is TRBJ2-1; TRBD2 matches at 12 bases. The J segment lost 3 bases and the V segment lost 3 bases, leaving 10 bases of the junction unmatched. This CDR3 spans 18 amino acids. CDR1 and CDR2 (germline): SGHRS, YFSETQ. CDR3 DNA sequence: TGCGCCAGCAGCTCACGACCTCTAGCGGGAGGGTACTACAATGAGCAGTTCTTC. Translated, it gives CASSSRPLAGGYYNEQFF.